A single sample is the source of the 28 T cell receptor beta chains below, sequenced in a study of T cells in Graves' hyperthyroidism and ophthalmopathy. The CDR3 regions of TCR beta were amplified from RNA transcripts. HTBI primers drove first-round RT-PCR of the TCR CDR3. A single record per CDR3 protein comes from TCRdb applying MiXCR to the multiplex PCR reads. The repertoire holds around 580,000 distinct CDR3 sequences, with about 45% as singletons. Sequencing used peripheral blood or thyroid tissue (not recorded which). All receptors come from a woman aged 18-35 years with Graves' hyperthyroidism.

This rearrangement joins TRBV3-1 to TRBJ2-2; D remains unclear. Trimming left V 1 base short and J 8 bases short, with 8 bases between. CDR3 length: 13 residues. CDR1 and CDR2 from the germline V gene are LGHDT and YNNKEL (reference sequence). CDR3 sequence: CASSQVGQGELFF. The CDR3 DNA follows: TGTGCCAGCAGCCAAGTTGGTCAGGGGGAGCTGTTTTTT.

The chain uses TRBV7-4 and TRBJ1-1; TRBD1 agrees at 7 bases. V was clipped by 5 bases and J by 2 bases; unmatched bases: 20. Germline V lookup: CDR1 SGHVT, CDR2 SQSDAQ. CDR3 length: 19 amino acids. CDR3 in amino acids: CASSLWQGGLAALNTEAFF. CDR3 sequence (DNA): TGTGCCAGCAGCCTTTGGCAGGGGGGCTTGGCGGCTCTAAACACTGAAGCTTTCTTT.

The CDR3 spells CASSEVAVREQYF. In DNA, the CDR3 is TGTGCCAGCAGTGAGGTAGCCGTCCGGGAGCAGTACTTC. The V call is TRBV2, the J call TRBJ2-7; no definite D call. V lost 3 bases and J lost 7, with 13 bases in between. CDR3 length equals 13 residues. CDR1 SNHLY and CDR2 FYNNEI come from the germline V gene.

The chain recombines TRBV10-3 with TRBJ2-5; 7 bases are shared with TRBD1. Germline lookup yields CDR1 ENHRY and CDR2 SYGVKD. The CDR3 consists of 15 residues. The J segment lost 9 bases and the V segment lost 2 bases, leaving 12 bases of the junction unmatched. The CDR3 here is CAISEINGQASSQYF. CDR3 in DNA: TGTGCCATCAGTGAGATAAACGGACAGGCCAGTTCCCAGTACTTC.

As DNA, the CDR3 is TGTGCCAGCAGCACCGGGACTAGCGGGAGGGCCTTGGAGACCCAGTACTTC. Translated: CASSTGTSGRALETQYF. The gene calls are TRBV5-4 and TRBJ2-5, with 16 bases that match TRBD2. Germline trimming cut 4 bases from V and 5 bases from J; bases unmatched to any gene: 8. Germline V gene sequence: CDR1 SGHNT, CDR2 YYREEE (reference sequence). The CDR3 totals 17 residues.

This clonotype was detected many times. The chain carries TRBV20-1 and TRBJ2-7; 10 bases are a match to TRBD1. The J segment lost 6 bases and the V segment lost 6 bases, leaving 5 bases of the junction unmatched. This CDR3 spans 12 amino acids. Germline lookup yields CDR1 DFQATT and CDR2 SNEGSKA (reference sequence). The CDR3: CSAGTGEGEQYF. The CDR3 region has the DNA TGCAGTGCAGGGACAGGGGAGGGCGAGCAGTACTTC.

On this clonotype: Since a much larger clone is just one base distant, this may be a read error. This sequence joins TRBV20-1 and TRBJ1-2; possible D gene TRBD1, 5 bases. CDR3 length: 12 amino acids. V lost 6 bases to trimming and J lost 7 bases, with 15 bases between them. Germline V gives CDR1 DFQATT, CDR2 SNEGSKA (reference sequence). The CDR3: CSALSGDCGYTF. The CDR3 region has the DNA TGCAGTGCATTATCCGGGGACTGTGGCTACACCTTC.

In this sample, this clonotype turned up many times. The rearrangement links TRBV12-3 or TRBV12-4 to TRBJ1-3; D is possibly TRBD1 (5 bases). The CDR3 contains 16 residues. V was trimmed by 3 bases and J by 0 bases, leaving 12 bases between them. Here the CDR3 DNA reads TGTGCCAGCAGTTTGGTTTCAGGGAACTCTGGAAACACCATATATTTT. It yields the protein CASSLVSGNSGNTIYF.

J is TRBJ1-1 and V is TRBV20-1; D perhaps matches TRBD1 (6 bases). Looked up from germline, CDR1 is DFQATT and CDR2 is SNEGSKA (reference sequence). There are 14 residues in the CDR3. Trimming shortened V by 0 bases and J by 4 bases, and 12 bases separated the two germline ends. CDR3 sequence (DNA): TGCAGTGCTAGAGATCCGGGGGCTAGCACTGAAGCTTTCTTT. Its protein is CSARDPGASTEAFF.

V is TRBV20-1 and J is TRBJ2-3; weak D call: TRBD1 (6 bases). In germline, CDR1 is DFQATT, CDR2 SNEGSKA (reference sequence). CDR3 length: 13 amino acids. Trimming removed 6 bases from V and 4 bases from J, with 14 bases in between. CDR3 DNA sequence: TGCAGTGCCTCGCCGGGACAACCAGATACGCAGTATTTT. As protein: CSASPGQPDTQYF.

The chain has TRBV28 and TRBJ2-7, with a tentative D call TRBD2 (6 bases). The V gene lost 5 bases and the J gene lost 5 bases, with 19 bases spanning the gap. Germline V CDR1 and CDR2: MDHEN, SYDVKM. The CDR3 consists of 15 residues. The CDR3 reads CASSPHWAEGHEQYF. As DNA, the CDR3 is TGTGCCAGCAGTCCACATTGGGCGGAGGGGCACGAGCAGTACTTC.

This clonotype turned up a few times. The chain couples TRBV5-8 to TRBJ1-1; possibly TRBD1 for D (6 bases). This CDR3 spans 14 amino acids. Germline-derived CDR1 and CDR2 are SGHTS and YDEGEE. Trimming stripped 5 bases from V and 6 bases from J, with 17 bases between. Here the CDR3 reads CASRKAYREPEAFF. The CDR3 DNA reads TGTGCCAGCAGGAAGGCTTACAGGGAACCTGAAGCTTTCTTT. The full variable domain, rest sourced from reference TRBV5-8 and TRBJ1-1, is EAGVTQSPTHLIKTRGQQATLRCSPISGHTSVYWYQQALGLGLQFLLWYDEGEERNRGNFPPRFSGRQFPNYSSELNVNALELEDSALYLCASRKAYREPEAFFGQGTRLTVV.

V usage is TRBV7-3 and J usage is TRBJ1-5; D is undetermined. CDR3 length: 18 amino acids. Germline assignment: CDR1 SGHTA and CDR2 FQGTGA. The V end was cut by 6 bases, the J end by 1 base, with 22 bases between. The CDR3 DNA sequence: TGTGCCAGCAGTGAACCGGGTGAGGCCCCCGGAAGCAATCAGCCCCAGCATTTT. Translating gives CASSEPGEAPGSNQPQHF.

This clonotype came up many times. For the CDR3, the DNA is TGTGCCAGCAGTTTAGTCGGGGGCAAAGGAAATTCACCCCTCCACTTT. This gives the protein CASSLVGGKGNSPLHF. The chain has TRBV28 and TRBJ1-6; D possibly corresponds to TRBD1 (6 bases). The CDR3 sequence is 16 residues long. The germline gives CDR1 MDHEN, CDR2 SYDVKM. Trimming took 2 bases from V and 7 from J, leaving 15 bases between them.

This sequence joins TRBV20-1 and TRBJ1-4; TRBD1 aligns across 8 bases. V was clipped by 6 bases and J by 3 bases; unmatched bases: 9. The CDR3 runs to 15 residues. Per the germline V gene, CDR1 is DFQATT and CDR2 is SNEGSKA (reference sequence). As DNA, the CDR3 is TGCAGTGCCATCAGAGGACAGGGACCTAATGAAAAACTGTTTTTT. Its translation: CSAIRGQGPNEKLFF.

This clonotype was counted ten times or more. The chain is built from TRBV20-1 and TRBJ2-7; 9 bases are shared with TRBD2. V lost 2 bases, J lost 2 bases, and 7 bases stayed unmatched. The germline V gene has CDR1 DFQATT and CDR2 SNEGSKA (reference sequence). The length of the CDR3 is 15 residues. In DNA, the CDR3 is TGCAGTGCTAGAATCCTAGCGGGGCTTCCCTACGAGCAGTACTTC. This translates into CSARILAGLPYEQYF.

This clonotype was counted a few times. The chain's CDR3 is CASSLTGTFRGYNEQFF. The CDR3 DNA sequence: TGTGCCAGCAGCTTAACAGGGACTTTCCGGGGCTACAATGAGCAGTTCTTC. The V and J genes are TRBV11-3 and TRBJ2-7, with D perhaps assigned TRBD1 or TRBD2 (6 bases each). The end of the DNA aligns better with TRBJ2-1, so the J call may be wrong. The length of the CDR3 is 17 residues. Per the germline V gene, CDR1 is SGHNT and CDR2 is YENEEA.

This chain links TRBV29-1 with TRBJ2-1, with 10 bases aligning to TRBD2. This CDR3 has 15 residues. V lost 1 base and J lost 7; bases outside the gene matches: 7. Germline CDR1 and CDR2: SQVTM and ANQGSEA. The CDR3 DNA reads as TGCAGCGTTGAAGCCCAGCGGGAGGGAGGGAATGAGCAGTTCTTC. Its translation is CSVEAQREGGNEQFF.

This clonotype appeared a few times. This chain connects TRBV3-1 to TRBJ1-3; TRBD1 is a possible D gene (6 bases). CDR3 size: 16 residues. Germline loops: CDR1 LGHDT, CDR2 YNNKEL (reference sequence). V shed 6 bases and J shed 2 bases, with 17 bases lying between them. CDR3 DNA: TGTGCCAGCAGTTCACGGATGACAGGTACTGGAAACACCATATATTTT. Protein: CASSSRMTGTGNTIYF. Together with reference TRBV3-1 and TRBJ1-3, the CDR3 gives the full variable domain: DTAVSQTPKYLVTQMGNDKSIKCEQNLGHDTMYWYKQDSKKFLKIMFSYNNKELIINETVPNRFSPKSPDKAHLNLHINSLELGDSAVYFCASSSRMTGTGNTIYFGEGSWLTVV.

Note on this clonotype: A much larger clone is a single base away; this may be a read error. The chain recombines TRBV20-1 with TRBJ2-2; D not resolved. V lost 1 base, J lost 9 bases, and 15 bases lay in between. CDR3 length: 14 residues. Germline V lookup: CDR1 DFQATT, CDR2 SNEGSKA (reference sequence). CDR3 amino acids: CSARALGLTWELFF. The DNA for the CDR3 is TGCAGTGCTAGAGCACTGGGCCTTACCTGGGAGCTGTTTTTT.

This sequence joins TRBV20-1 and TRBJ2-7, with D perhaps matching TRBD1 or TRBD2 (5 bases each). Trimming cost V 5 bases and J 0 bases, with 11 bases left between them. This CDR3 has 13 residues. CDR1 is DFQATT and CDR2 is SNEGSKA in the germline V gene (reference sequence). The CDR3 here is CSAGAGNSYEQYF. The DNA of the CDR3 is TGCAGTGCTGGGGCCGGGAACTCCTACGAGCAGTACTTC.

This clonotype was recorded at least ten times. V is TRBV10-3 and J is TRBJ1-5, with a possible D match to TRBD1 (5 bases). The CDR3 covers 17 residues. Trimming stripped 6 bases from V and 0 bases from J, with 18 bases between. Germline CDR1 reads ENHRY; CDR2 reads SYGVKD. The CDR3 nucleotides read TGTGCCATCAGCCAAGGAGGGGCCCATTATAGCAATCAGCCCCAGCATTTT. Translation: CAISQGGAHYSNQPQHF.

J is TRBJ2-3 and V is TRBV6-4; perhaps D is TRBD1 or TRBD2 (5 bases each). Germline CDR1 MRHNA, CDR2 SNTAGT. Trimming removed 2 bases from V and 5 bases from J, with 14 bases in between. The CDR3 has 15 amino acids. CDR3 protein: CASSDGASHLDTQYF. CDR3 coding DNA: TGTGCCAGCAGTGACGGGGCTAGCCACTTAGATACGCAGTATTTT.

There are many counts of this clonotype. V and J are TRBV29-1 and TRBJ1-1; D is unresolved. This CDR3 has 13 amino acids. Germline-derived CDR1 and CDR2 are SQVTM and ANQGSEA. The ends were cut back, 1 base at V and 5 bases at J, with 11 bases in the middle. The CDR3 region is CSVEGGRRTEAFF. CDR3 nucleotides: TGCAGCGTTGAAGGGGGAAGGAGGACTGAAGCTTTCTTT.

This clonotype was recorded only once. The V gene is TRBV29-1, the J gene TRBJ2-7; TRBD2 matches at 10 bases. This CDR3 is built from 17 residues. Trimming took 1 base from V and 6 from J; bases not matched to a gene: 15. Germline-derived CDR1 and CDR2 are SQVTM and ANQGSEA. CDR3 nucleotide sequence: TGCAGCGTTGAAGTCCCCGTTTCCGGGACTAGCGTCCGCGAGCAGTACTTC. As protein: CSVEVPVSGTSVREQYF.

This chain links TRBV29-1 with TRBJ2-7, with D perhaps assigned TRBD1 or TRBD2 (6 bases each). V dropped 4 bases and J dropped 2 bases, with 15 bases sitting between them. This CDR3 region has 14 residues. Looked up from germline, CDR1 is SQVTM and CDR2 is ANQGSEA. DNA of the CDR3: TGCAGCGTTGGGGGGGCAGGGGCAACCTACGAGCAGTACTTC. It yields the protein CSVGGAGATYEQYF.

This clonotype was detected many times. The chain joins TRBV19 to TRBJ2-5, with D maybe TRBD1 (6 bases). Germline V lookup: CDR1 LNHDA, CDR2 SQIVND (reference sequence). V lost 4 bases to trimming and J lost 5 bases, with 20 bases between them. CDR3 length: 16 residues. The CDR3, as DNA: TGTGCCAGTAGTAATCGGGCCCACAGGGCTGGCGAGACCCAGTACTTC. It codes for CASSNRAHRAGETQYF.

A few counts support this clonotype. This CDR3 is CASSFRRQVGTPDTQYF. As DNA, the CDR3 is TGTGCCAGCAGCTTTCGCCGACAGGTCGGGACCCCAGATACGCAGTATTTT. The gene calls are TRBV7-3 and TRBJ2-3, with D perhaps TRBD1 (6 bases). The length of the CDR3 is 17 residues. Per germline, CDR1 SGHTA and CDR2 FQGTGA. V gave up 3 bases and J gave up 4 bases, with 20 bases separating them.